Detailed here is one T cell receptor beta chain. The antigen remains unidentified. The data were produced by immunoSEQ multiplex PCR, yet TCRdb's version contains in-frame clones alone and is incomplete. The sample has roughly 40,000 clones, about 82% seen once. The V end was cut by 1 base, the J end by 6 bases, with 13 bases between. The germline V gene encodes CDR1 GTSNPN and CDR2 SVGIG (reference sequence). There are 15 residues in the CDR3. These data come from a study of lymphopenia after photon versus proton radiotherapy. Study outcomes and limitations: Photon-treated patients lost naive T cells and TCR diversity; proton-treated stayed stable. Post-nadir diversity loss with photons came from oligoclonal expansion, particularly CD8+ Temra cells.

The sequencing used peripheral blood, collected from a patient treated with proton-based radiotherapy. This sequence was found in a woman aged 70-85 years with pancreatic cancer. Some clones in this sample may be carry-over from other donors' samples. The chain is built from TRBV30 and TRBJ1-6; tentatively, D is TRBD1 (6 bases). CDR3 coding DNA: TGTGCCTGGAGTGGGATGGACAGACGTAATTCACCCCTCCACTTT. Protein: CAWSGMDRRNSPLHF.